This entry lists 9 T cell receptor beta chains sequenced from one sample in a study of neurological immune-mediated disorders. One entry per CDR3 protein results from TCRdb running MiXCR on the 5' RACE reads. Seen here are about 50,000 distinct CDR3 sequences, less than 4% observed once, and the top ten hold approximately 16%. The sample comprised PBMCs. These receptors all stem from a woman between 45 and 60 years old with multiple sclerosis.

This clonotype was detected ten times or more. The V gene is TRBV10-2, the J gene TRBJ2-7; 10 bases match TRBD1. Germline V CDR1 and CDR2: WSHSY, SAAADI. The CDR3 length is 14 residues. Losses at the gene ends were 4 bases for V and 3 bases for J; bases not matched to a gene: 3. The CDR3 spells CASSGGTGVYEQYV. The CDR3 region has the DNA TGCGCCAGCAGTGGCGGGACAGGGGTCTACGAGCAGTACGTC.

The sample holds many counts of this clonotype. The chain joins TRBV20-1 to TRBJ2-4, with 10 bases that match TRBD2. There are 12 residues in the CDR3. Trimming at V came to 4 bases and at J to 10 bases, leaving 4 bases not matched to a gene. Looked up from germline, CDR1 is DFQATT and CDR2 is SNEGSKA (reference sequence). CDR3 protein: CSATSGGHIQYF. CDR3 coding DNA: TGCAGTGCTACTAGCGGGGGCCATATTCAGTACTTC.

This clonotype was observed many times. V is TRBV3-1 and J is TRBJ2-1; D is uncertain. Trimming cost V 0 bases and J 9 bases, with 6 bases left between them. Germline V gene sequence: CDR1 LGHDT, CDR2 YNNKEL (reference sequence). This CDR3 spans 12 amino acids. CDR3 bases: TGTGCCAGCAGCCAAGACTCGGGTGAGCAGTTCTTC. Amino acids: CASSQDSGEQFF.

This clonotype was counted ten times or more. This chain uses TRBV10-1 with TRBJ2-1, with D perhaps assigned TRBD1 or TRBD2 (5 bases each). The CDR3 sequence is 16 residues long. Per the germline V gene, CDR1 is WNHNN and CDR2 is SYGVQD (reference sequence). Trimming stripped 3 bases from V and 7 bases from J, with 19 bases between. The CDR3 loop reads CASSELRGQGENEQFF. CDR3 nucleotides: TGCGCCAGCAGTGAATTAAGGGGCCAGGGAGAGAATGAGCAGTTCTTC.

This clonotype was detected ten times or more. The V and J genes are TRBV5-6 and TRBJ2-5, with TRBD2 as a possible D gene (6 bases). Germline values: CDR1 SGHDT, CDR2 YYEEEE. The V gene lost 4 bases and the J gene lost 0 bases, with 10 bases spanning the gap. This CDR3 spans 14 amino acids. The CDR3 sequence is CASSTGTYQETQYF. The CDR3 coding sequence is TGTGCCAGCAGCACCGGGACTTACCAAGAGACCCAGTACTTC.

This clonotype was picked up many times. The chain combines TRBV7-9 with TRBJ1-2, with TRBD1 identical over 7 bases. The germline CDR1 and CDR2 sequences are SEHNR and FQNEAQ (reference sequence). This CDR3 has 13 residues. The junction had 6 bases not matched to a gene; V was cut back by 5 bases and J by 6 bases. CDR3 protein: CASSLGTVDGYTF. The CDR3 nucleotides are TGTGCCAGCAGCCTAGGGACAGTTGATGGCTACACCTTC.

This clonotype was seen ten or more times. This sequence joins TRBV3-1 and TRBJ2-3; tentative D call: TRBD1 (6 bases). CDR1 and CDR2 (germline): LGHDT, YNNKEL (reference sequence). This CDR3 is 15 amino acids long. The ends were cut back, 3 bases at V and 2 bases at J, with 12 bases in the middle. The DNA for the CDR3 is TGTGCCAGCAGCCACACGGACAGAGACACAGATACGCAGTATTTT. This codes for CASSHTDRDTDTQYF.

There are many counts of this clonotype. V gene TRBV20-1 combines with J gene TRBJ2-3, with D perhaps matching TRBD2 (7 bases). This CDR3 is built from 15 residues. Deletions cut 4 bases from V and 0 bases from J, with 14 bases between. CDR1 is DFQATT, CDR2 SNEGSKA, per germline (reference sequence). This chain's CDR3 is CSANPSGGSTDTQYF. As DNA, the CDR3 is TGCAGTGCTAACCCTTCGGGGGGCAGCACAGATACGCAGTATTTT.

The sample holds many counts of this clonotype. The J gene is TRBJ2-4, the V gene TRBV10-2, with 9 bases lining up with TRBD1. The CDR3 runs 12 residues. V was pared by 10 bases and J by 8 bases, with 6 bases of the junction left unmatched. Germline CDR1 reads WSHSY; CDR2 reads SAAADI. For the CDR3, the DNA is TGCGCCACGACACAGGGGGCAGACATTCAGTACTTC. Residues: CATTQGADIQYF.